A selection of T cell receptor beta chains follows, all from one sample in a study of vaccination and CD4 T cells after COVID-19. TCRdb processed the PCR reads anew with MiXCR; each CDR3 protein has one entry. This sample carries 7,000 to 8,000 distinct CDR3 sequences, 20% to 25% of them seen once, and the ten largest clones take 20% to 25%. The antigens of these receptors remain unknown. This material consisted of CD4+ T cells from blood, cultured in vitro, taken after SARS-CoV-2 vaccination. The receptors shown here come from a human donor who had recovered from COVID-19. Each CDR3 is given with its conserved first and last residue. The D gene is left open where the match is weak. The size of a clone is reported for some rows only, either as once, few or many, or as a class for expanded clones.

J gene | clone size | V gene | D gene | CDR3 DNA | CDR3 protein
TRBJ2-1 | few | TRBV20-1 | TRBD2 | TGCAGTGCTGGACTTAGCGGGGGGGCCTTGAATGAGCAGTTCTTC | CSAGLSGGALNEQFF
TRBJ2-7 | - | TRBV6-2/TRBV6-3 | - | TGTGCCAGCCACTTGGGACTCCTGGGGGACTCCTACGAGCAGTACTTC | CASHLGLLGDSYEQYF
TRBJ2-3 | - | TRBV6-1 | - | TGTGCCAGCAGCGAGACATACGATACGCAGTATTTT | CASSETYDTQYF
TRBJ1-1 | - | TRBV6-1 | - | TGTGCCAGCAGTGGGCCCAGGGGAGTTCGGGAAGCTTTCTTT | CASSGPRGVREAFF
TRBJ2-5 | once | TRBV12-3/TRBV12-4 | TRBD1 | TGTGCCAGCAGGAAACAGGGGGCCGGGGAGACCCAGTACTTC | CASRKQGAGETQYF
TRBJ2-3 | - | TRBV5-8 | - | TGTGCCAGCAGCTTGGTGTCGGCAGGGTATGATACGCAGTATTTT | CASSLVSAGYDTQYF
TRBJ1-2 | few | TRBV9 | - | TGTGCCAGCAGCGTAGATCAAGGGGCTAAAGGCTACACCTTC | CASSVDQGAKGYTF
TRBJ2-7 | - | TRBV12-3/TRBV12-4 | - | TGTGCCAGCAGTTTTGAGTACGAGCAGTACTTC | CASSFEYEQYF
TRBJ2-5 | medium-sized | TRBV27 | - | TGTGCCAGCAGTCCCTTCGGACTCGGGGAGACCCAGTACTTC | CASSPFGLGETQYF
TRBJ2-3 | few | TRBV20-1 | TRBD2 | TGCAGTGCTAAAGGAGCTAGCGGGATCGGTACGCAGTATTTT | CSAKGASGIGTQYF
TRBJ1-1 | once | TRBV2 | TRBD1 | TGTGCCAGCAGTGAAGGGACAGGGAGGAACACTGAAGCTTTCTTT | CASSEGTGRNTEAFF
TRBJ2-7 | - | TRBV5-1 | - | TGCGCCAGCAGCTTGACCGCCTCTGAGGGGAACTACGAGCAGTACTTC | CASSLTASEGNYEQYF
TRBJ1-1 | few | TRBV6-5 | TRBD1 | TGTGCCAGCAGTTACCCCTCGGGACAGGGGGCGGGGGCTTTCTTT | CASSYPSGQGAGAFF
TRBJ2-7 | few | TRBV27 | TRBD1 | TGTGCCAGCAGTTTATCCGGGACAGGCACTCGATCCTACGAGCAGTACTTC | CASSLSGTGTRSYEQYF
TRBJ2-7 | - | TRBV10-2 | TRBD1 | TGCGCCAGCAACCCGGGACAGGGGGCGTTCTACGAGCAGTACTTC | CASNPGQGAFYEQYF
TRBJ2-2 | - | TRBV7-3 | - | TGTGCCAGCAGCTTATCAGCGGTTTCGGGGGAGCTGTTTTTT | CASSLSAVSGELFF
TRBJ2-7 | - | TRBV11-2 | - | TGTGCCAGCAGCTTAGACCAGACCTCCTACGAGCAGTACTTC | CASSLDQTSYEQYF
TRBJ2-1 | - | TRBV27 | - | TGTGCCAGCAGTCAATCGAGGAATGAGCAGTTCTTC | CASSQSRNEQFF
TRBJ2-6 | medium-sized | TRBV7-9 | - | TGTGCCAGCGACTCTGGGGCCAACGTCCTGACTTTC | CASDSGANVLTF
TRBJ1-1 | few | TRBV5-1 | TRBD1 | TGCGCCAGCAGCTTGGAAGGTGACAGGGCCCGCGTATTT | CASSLEGDRARVF
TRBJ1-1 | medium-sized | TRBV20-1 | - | TGCAGTGCTAAGAACACTGAAGCTTTCTTT | CSAKNTEAFF
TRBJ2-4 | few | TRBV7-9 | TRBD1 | TGTGCCAGCAGCTTGACGGACAGGTTTACAAACATTCAGTACTTC | CASSLTDRFTNIQYF
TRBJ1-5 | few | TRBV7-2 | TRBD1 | TGTGCCAGCAGCTTAGCGTACGGGACAGAATATCAGCCCCAGCATTTT | CASSLAYGTEYQPQHF
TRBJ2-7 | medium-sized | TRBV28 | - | TGTGCCAGCAGTGTAACAGGGTTCGACGAGCAGTACTTC | CASSVTGFDEQYF
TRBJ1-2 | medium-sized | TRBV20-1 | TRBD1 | TGCAGTGCTAGAGATTCGAGGGGGCAGTACTATGGCTACACCTTC | CSARDSRGQYYGYTF
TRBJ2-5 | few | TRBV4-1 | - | TGCGCCAGCAGCCTTGGATCAGGGGTAGAGACCCAGTACTTC | CASSLGSGVETQYF
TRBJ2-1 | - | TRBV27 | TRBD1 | TGTGCCAGCAGGAGGGACAGGGGGTCGGTCAATGAGCAGTTCTTC | CASRRDRGSVNEQFF
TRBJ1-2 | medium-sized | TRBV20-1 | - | TGCAGTGCTAGAGACCGTGTGACGTATGGCTACACCTTC | CSARDRVTYGYTF
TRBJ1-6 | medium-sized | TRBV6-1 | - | TGTGCCAGCAGTGGACGGAGCTTTAATTCACCCCTCCACTTT | CASSGRSFNSPLHF
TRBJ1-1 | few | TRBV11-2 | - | TGTGCCAGCAGCTTGTGGGGCACGGGGACTGAAGCTTTCTTT | CASSLWGTGTEAFF
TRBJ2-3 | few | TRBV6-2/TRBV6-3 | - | TGTGCCAGCAACGCCGACCTACGCACAGATACGCAGTATTTT | CASNADLRTDTQYF
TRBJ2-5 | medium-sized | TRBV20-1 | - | TGCAGTGGCCCCACCGGGACAATGAGGGAGACCCAGTACTTC | CSGPTGTMRETQYF